One and the same sample provided the 8 T cell receptor beta chains below, sequenced in a study of blood T cell repertoires in COVID-19. Repertoires were generated with immunoSEQ multiplex PCR, while TCRdb's copy carries only in-frame clones and drops some. The profile shows 350,000 to 550,000 clones, 75% to 90% of them singletons. Material for sequencing was peripheral blood. These TCRs come from a young woman with acute or convalescent COVID-19.

There are a few counts of this clone. The genes are TRBV1 and TRBJ2-7; no DNA check was done on the table's D call, TRBD1. TRBV1 is a pseudogene locus. There are 16 residues in the CDR3. In DNA, the CDR3 is TGCACCAGCAGCCAAGGTTCAAACAGGGGGTTTAACGAGCAGTACTTC. Encoded protein: CTSSQGSNRGFNEQYF.

This sequence joins TRBV2 and TRBJ1-4, with 8 positions matching TRBD1. This CDR3 region has 18 residues. The junction had 19 bases not matched to a gene; V was cut back by 8 bases and J by 5 bases. Germline-derived CDR1 and CDR2 are SNHLY and FYNNEI. The DNA for the CDR3 is TGTGCCAGCTATCGTTCCGGGCTACGGGGACAGGAAAATGAAAAACTGTTTTTT. It yields the protein CASYRSGLRGQENEKLFF.

The chain has TRBV6-6 and TRBJ1-5; possibly TRBD1 for D (6 bases). CDR1 MNHNY and CDR2 SVGAGI come from the germline V gene (reference sequence). The germline V and J ends were trimmed by 5 bases and 5 bases, with 10 bases remaining between them. This CDR3 is 13 amino acids long. The CDR3 loop is CASSKQGDQPQHF. The CDR3 nucleotides read TGTGCCAGCAGTAAACAGGGAGATCAGCCCCAGCATTTT.

For this clone: The identical CDR3 is also encoded by other nucleotide sequences in the sample. This sequence joins TRBV7-3 and TRBJ2-5; 7 positions match TRBD1. The germline V gene encodes CDR1 SGHTA and CDR2 FQGTGA. With 1 base clipped from V and 5 bases from J, the junction kept 1 base outside the gene matches. The CDR3 consists of 13 residues. In nucleotides, the CDR3 is TGTGCCAGCAGCTTAAACAGGGGTGAGACCCAGTACTTC. Protein product: CASSLNRGETQYF.

The count of this clone is one. The rearrangement uses TRBV11-2 and TRBJ2-2; the D gene is possibly TRBD2 (5 bases). V shed 5 bases and J shed 2 bases, with 15 bases lying between them. Germline-derived CDR1 and CDR2 are SGHAT and FQNNGV. The CDR3 is 16 amino acids. The CDR3 coding sequence is TGTGCCAGCAGCCCCCGGGCGGGCAGTAACACCGGGGAGCTGTTTTTT. Amino acids: CASSPRAGSNTGELFF.

This clone was detected a few times. The chain has TRBV7-9 and TRBJ1-1; D unclear. The ends were cut back, 8 bases at V and 7 bases at J, with 23 bases in the middle. This CDR3 contains 15 residues. CDR1 is SEHNR, CDR2 FQNEAQ, per germline (reference sequence). In nucleotides, the CDR3 is TGTGCCAGCGGCGGAATGGCGTTATTTACCTTTGAAGCTTTCTTT. Its translation is CASGGMALFTFEAFF.

This rearrangement joins TRBV28 to TRBJ1-2; D gene uncertain. The germline CDR1 and CDR2 sequences are MDHEN and SYDVKM. This CDR3 has 11 residues. With 2 bases removed from V and 10 bases from J, the gap between germline ends came to 8 bases. The CDR3 nucleotides are TGTGCCAGCAGTTTAGGCAATTACTACACCTTC. Protein product: CASSLGNYYTF.

CDR3 in amino acids: CATSRESAGQLKTQYF. CDR3 nucleotide sequence: TGTGCCACCAGCAGAGAAAGTGCAGGGCAGCTGAAGACCCAGTACTTC. The chain carries TRBV15 and TRBJ2-5; D is perhaps TRBD1 (5 bases). The CDR3 loop spans 16 amino acids. V was cut by 0 bases and J by 6 bases, with 17 bases left in between. CDR1 and CDR2 from the germline V gene are LNHNV and YYDKDF (reference sequence).